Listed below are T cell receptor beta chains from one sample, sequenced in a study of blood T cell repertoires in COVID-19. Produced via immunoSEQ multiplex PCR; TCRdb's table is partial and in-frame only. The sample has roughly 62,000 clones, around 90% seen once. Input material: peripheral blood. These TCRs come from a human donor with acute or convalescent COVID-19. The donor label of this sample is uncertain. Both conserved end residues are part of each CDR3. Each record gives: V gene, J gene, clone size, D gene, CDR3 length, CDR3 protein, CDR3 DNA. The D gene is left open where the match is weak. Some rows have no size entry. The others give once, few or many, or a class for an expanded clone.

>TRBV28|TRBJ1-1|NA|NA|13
CASSLRVNTEAFF
TGTGCCAGCAGTTTGAGGGTTAACACTGAAGCTTTCTTT
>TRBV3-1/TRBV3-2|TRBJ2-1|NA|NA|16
CASSQDARGQGYEQFF
TGTGCCAGCAGCCAAGACGCCAGGGGTCAGGGATATGAGCAGTTCTTC
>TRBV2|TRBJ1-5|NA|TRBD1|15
CASREVRGDNQPQHF
TGTGCCAGCAGGGAAGTCAGGGGGGACAATCAGCCCCAGCATTTT
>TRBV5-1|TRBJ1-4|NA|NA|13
CASSFGGTEKLFF
TGCGCCAGCAGCTTTGGCGGTACTGAAAAACTGTTTTTT
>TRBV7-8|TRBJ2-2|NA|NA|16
CASSLAEGSRAGELFF
TGTGCCAGCAGCCTCGCTGAGGGATCGAGGGCCGGGGAGCTGTTTTTT
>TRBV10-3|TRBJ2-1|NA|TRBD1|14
CAISGDRGDNEQFF
TGTGCCATCAGTGGGGACAGGGGAGACAATGAGCAGTTCTTC
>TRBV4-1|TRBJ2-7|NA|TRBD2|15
CASSQELAGVFEQYF
TGCGCCAGCAGCCAAGAACTAGCGGGAGTCTTCGAGCAGTACTTC
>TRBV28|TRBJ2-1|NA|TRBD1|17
CASARPGQGAVGREQFF
TGTGCCAGCGCACGCCCCGGACAGGGGGCAGTTGGGCGGGAGCAGTTCTTC
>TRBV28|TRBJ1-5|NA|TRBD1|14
CASRRQGGNQPQHF
TGTGCCAGCAGGCGACAGGGTGGCAATCAGCCCCAGCATTTT
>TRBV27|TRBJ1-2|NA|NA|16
CASSSNVEGGGYGYTF
TGTGCCAGCAGCTCAAATGTGGAGGGGGGGGGCTATGGCTACACCTTC
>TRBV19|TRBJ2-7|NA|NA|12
CASNVRGYEQYF
TGTGCCAGTAATGTCAGGGGCTACGAGCAGTACTTC
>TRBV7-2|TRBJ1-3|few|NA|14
CASSLSRAGNTIYF
TGTGCCAGCAGCTTGTCCAGAGCGGGAAACACCATATATTTT
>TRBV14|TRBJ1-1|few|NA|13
CASMRQPNTEAFF
TGTGCCAGCATGCGGCAGCCGAACACTGAAGCTTTCTTT
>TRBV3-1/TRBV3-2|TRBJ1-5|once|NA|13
CASSQEGGQPQHF
TGTGCCAGCAGCCAAGAGGGAGGTCAGCCCCAGCATTTT
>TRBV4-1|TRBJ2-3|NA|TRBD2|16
CASSPSTSGSSDTQYF
TGCGCCAGCAGCCCGTCGACTAGCGGGAGTTCAGATACGCAGTATTTT
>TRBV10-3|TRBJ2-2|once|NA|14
CAISEGGSTGELFF
TGTGCCATCAGTGAGGGGGGGAGCACCGGGGAGCTGTTTTTT
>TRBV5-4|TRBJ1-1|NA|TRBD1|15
CASSLEGARGTEAFF
TGTGCCAGCAGCTTGGAGGGGGCGCGGGGCACTGAAGCTTTCTTT
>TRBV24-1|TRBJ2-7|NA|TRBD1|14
CATSVWDRPYEQYF
TGTGCCACCAGTGTATGGGACAGACCCTACGAGCAGTACTTC
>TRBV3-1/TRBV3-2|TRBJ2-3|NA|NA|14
CASSQRGGADTQYF
TGTGCCAGCAGCCAAAGGGGGGGGGCAGATACGCAGTATTTT
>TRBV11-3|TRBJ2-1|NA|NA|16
CASSLERGSSYNEQFF
TGTGCCAGCAGCTTAGAACGGGGGAGCTCCTACAATGAGCAGTTCTTC
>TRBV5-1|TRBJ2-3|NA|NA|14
CASSLADQTDTQYF
TGCGCCAGCAGCTTAGCGGACCAGACAGATACGCAGTATTTT
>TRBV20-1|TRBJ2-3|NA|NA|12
CSASTRADTQYF
TGCAGTGCTAGTACCCGTGCGGATACGCAGTATTTT
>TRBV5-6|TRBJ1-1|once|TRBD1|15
CASSFPGQLNTEAFF
TGTGCCAGCAGCTTCCCGGGACAGTTGAACACTGAAGCTTTCTTT
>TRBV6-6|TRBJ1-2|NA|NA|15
CATGAGAEWNYGYTF
TGTGCCACCGGGGCGGGGGCGGAGTGGAACTATGGCTACACCTTC
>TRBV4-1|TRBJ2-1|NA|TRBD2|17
CASSQEAAGVSYNEQFF
TGCGCCAGCAGCCAAGAGGCAGCGGGAGTGTCCTACAATGAGCAGTTCTTC
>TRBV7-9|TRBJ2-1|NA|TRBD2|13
CASSSPTSSMEFF
TGTGCCAGCAGCTCGCCGACTAGCAGTATGGAGTTCTTC
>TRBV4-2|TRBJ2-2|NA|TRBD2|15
CASSQVAGGSGELFF
TGTGCCAGCAGCCAAGTAGCGGGAGGTTCCGGGGAGCTGTTTTTT
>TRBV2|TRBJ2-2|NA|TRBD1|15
CASSPDRGNAGELFF
TGTGCCAGCAGCCCGGACAGGGGGAATGCCGGGGAGCTGTTTTTT
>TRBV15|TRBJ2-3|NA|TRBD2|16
CATSREREGLFGTQYF
TGTGCCACCAGCAGAGAGCGGGAGGGCCTTTTTGGTACGCAGTATTTT
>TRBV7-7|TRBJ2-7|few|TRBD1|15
CASSLGTGRGYEQYF
TGTGCTAGCAGCTTAGGGACAGGGCGAGGATACGAGCAGTACTTC
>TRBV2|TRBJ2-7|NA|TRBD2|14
CASTMEGAGVEQYF
TGTGCCAGCACAATGGAAGGGGCGGGAGTCGAGCAGTACTTC
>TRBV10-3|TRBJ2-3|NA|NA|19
CAIRGQGLAGGRGTDTQYF
TGTGCCATCAGGGGACAGGGGTTAGCGGGGGGGCGCGGCACAGATACGCAGTATTTT
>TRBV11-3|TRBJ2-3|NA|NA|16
CASSLVGQGPTDTQYF
TGTGCCAGCAGCTTAGTTGGGCAGGGCCCAACAGATACGCAGTATTTT
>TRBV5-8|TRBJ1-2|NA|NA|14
CASSLGGGAFGYTF
TGTGCCAGCAGCTTGGGGGGAGGAGCTTTTGGCTACACCTTC
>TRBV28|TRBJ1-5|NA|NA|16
CASSFSGLDGNQPQHF
TGTGCCAGCAGTTTCTCTGGACTCGATGGCAATCAGCCCCAGCATTTT
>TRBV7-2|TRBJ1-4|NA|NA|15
CASSLQPGGMEKLFF
TGTGCCAGCAGCTTGCAGCCGGGAGGAATGGAAAAACTGTTTTTT
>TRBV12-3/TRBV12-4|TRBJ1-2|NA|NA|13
CASNQQGRYGYTF
TGTGCCAGCAACCAACAGGGAAGGTACGGCTACACCTTC
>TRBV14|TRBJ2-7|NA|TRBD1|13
CASSHRGRAEQYF
TGTGCCAGCAGCCACAGGGGGCGCGCCGAGCAGTACTTC
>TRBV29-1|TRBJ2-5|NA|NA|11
CSVDLLSTQYF
TGCAGCGTTGATCTCCTTAGTACCCAGTACTTC
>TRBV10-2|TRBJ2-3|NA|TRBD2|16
CASSETAGERGDTQYF
TGCGCCAGCAGTGAAACTGCGGGGGAAAGGGGAGATACGCAGTATTTT